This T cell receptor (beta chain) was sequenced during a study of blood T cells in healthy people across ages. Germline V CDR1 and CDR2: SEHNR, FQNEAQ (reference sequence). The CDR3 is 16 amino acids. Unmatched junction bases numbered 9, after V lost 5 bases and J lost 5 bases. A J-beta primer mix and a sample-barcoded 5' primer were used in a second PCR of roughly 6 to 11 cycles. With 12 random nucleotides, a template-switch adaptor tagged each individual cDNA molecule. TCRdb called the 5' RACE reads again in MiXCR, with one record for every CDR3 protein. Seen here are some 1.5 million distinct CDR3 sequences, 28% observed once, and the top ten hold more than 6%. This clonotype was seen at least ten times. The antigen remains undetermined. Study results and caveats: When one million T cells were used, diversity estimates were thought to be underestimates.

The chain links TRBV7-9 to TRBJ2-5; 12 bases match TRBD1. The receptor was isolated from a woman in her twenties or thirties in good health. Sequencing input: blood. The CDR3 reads CASSPPGQGAWETQYF. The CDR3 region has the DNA TGTGCCAGCAGCCCACCGGGACAGGGGGCTTGGGAGACCCAGTACTTC.